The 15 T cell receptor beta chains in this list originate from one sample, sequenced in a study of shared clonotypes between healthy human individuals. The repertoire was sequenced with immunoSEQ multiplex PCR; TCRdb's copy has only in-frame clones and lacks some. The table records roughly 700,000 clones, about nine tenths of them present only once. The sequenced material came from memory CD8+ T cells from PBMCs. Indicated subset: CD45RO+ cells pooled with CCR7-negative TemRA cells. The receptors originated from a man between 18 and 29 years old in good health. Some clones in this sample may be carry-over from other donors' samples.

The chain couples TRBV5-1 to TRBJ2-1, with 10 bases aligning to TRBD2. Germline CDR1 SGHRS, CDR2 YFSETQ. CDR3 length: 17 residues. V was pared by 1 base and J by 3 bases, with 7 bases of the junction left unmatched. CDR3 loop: CASSLPKAGGIYNEQFF. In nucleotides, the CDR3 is TGCGCCAGCAGCTTGCCCAAAGCGGGAGGGATCTACAATGAGCAGTTCTTC.

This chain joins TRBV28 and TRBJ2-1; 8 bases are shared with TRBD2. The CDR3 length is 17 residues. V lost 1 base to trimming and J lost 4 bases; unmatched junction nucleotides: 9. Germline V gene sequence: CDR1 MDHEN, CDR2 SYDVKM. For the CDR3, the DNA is TGTGCCAGCAGTTTATTCACTAGCGGCCCCTATTACAATGAGCAGTTCTTC. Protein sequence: CASSLFTSGPYYNEQFF.

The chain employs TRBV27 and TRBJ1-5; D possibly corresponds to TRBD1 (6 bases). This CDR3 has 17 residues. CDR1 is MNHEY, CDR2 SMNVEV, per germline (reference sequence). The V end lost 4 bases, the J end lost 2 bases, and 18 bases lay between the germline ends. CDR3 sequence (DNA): TGTGCCAGCAGTTCCATACAAGGGGGTTCGGGCAATCAGCCCCAGCATTTT. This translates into CASSSIQGGSGNQPQHF.

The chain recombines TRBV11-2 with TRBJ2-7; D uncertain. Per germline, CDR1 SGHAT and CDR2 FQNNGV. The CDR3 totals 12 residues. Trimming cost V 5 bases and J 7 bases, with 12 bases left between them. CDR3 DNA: TGTGCCAGCAGCCACACGCTACGGGAGCAGTACTTC. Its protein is CASSHTLREQYF.

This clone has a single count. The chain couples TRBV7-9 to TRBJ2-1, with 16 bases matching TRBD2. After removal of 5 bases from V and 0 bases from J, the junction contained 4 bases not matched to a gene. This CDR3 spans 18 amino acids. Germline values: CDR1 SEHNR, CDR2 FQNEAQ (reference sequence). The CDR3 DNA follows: TGTGCCAGCAGCACGGGACTAGCGGGAGGGCCCTCCTACAATGAGCAGTTCTTC. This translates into CASSTGLAGGPSYNEQFF.

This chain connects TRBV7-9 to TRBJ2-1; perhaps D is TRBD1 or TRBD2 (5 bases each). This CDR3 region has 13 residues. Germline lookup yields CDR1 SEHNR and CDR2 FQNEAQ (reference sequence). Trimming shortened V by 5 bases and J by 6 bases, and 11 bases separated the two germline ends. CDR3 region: CASSPPGPNEQFF. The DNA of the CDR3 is TGTGCCAGCAGCCCCCCGGGGCCCAATGAGCAGTTCTTC. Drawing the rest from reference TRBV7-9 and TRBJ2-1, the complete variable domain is DTGVSQNPRHKITKRGQNVTFRCDPISEHNRLYWYRQTLGQGPEFLTYFQNEAQLEKSRLLSDRFSAERPKGSFSTLEIQRTEQGDSAMYLCASSPPGPNEQFFGPGTRLTVL.

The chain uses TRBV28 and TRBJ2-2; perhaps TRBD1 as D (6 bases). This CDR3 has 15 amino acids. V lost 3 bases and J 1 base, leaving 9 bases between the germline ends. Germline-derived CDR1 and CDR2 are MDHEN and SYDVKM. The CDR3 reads CASSLGTQNTGELFF. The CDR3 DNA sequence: TGTGCCAGCAGTTTGGGGACACAGAACACCGGGGAGCTGTTTTTT.

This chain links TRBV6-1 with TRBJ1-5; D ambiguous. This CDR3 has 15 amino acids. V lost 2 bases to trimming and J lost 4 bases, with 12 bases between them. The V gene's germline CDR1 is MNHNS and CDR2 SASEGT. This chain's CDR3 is CASSEFRRGNQPQHF. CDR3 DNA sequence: TGTGCCAGCAGTGAATTTAGGCGGGGAAATCAGCCCCAGCATTTT.

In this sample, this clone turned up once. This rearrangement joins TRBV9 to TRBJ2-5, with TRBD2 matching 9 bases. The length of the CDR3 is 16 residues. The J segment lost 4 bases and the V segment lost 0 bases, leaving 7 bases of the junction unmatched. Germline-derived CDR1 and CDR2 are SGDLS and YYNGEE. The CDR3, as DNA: TGTGCCAGCAGCGTAGAGGCGGGAGGGAGAATAGAGACCCAGTACTTC. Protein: CASSVEAGGRIETQYF.

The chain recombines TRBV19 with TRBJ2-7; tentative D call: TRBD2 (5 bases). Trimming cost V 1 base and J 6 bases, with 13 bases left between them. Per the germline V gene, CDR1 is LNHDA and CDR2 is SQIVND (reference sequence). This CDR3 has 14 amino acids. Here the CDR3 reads CASSIGGLWGEQYF. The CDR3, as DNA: TGTGCCAGTAGTATAGGAGGACTTTGGGGCGAGCAGTACTTC.

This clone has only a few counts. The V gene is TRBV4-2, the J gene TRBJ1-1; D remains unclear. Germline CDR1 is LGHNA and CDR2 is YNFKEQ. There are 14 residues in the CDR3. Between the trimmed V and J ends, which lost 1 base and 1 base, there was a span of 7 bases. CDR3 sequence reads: CASSQARGNTEAFF. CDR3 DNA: TGTGCCAGCAGCCAAGCCCGGGGGAACACTGAAGCTTTCTTT.

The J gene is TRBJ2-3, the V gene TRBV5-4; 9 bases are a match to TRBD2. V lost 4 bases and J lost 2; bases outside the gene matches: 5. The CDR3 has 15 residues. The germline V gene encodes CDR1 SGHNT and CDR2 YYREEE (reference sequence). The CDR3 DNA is TGTGCCAGCAGCCTTAAGCGGGAGGCCACAGATACGCAGTATTTT. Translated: CASSLKREATDTQYF.

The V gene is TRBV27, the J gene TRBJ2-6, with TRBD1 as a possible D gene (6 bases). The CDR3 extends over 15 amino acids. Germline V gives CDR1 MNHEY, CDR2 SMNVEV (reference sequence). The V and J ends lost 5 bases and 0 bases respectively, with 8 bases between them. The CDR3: CASSPDSSGANVLTF. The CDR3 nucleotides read TGTGCCAGCAGTCCGGACAGCTCTGGGGCCAACGTCCTGACTTTC. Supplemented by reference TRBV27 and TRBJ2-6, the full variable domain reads EAQVTQNPRYLITVTGKKLTVTCSQNMNHEYMSWYRQDPGLGLRQIYYSMNVEVTDKGDVPEGYKVSRKEKRNFPLILESPSPNQTSLYFCASSPDSSGANVLTFGAGSRLTVL.

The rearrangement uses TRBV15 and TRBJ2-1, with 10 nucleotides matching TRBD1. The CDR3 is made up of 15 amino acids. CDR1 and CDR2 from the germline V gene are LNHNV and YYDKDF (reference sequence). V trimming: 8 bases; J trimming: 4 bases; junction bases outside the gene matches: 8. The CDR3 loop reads CATSGTGDVYNEQFF. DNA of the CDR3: TGTGCCACCTCTGGGACAGGGGATGTTTACAATGAGCAGTTCTTC.

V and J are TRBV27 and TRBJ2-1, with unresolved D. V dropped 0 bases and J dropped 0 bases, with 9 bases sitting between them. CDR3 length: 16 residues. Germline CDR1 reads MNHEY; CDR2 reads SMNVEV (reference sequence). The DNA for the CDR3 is TGTGCCAGCAGTTTATCGTTGGCTAGCTCCTACAATGAGCAGTTCTTC. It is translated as CASSLSLASSYNEQFF.